The sequence of this T cell receptor beta chain was determined in a study of Ad26.COV2.S vaccination and SARS-CoV-2 variants. Germline assignment: CDR1 MDHEN and CDR2 SYDVKM. Trimming cost V 3 bases and J 5 bases; bases outside gene matches: 6. This CDR3 comprises 15 residues. Using immunoSEQ multiplex PCR, the repertoire was profiled, and TCRdb retains in-frame clones only, with some absent. The sample includes 400,000 to 450,000 clones, around 92% of them seen just once. Treatment described: some 20 received Ad26.COV2.S at low or high dose, single or two shots; several received placebo; per-sample allocation not given. The study sampled participants on day 63 after the first vaccine or placebo injection.

The V call is TRBV28, the J call TRBJ2-5, with TRBD1 matching 10 bases. The sequences come from peripheral blood, collected in a trial of Ad26.COV2.S vaccine versus placebo. This receptor was taken from a person between 18 and 60 years old who received the Ad26.COV2.S COVID-19 vaccine or a placebo. The CDR3 region has the DNA TGTGCCAGCAGTTTGCCCGACAGGGGGCAGGAGACCCAGTACTTC. It translates to CASSLPDRGQETQYF.